A single TCR beta chain is shown here with its context. Its cognate antigen is unknown. Here immunoSEQ multiplex PCR was the method, and the copy in TCRdb shows in-frame clones only, minus some. The repertoire holds about 84,000 clones, with 87% as singletons. The V gene's germline CDR1 is MNHEY and CDR2 SVGAGI. This CDR3 is built from 14 residues. Trimming cost V 3 bases and J 7 bases, with 15 bases left between them. This sample was taken from a study of T cell responses to AZD1222 COVID-19 vaccine. Study-wide findings and caveats: In all cases, repertoires were sampled only after the peak T cell response.

Specimen: peripheral blood, collected on day 0 of AZD1222 vaccination. The TCR comes from an adult in good health. The chain links TRBV6-5 to TRBJ1-1; D uncertain. CDR3 protein: CASSYNGYKFEAFF. CDR3 bases: TGTGCCAGCAGTTATAACGGATACAAATTTGAAGCTTTCTTT.